This T cell receptor (beta chain) was retrieved from a study of T-cell reconstitution after alpha-beta-depleted transplantation in children. This clonotype was detected ten times or more. For TCRbeta, the library was prepared with unique molecular identifiers. TCRdb used MiXCR to reprocess the PCR reads, holding one entry per CDR3 protein. The sample records around 500,000 distinct CDR3 sequences, about an eighth being singletons. V lost 5 bases to trimming and J lost 4 bases, with 9 bases between them. The CDR3 runs 12 residues. Germline CDR1 reads SGHAT; CDR2 reads FQNNGV. The sample in question was PBMCs from the stem cell graft donor, obtained from the stem cell graft. The sequence derives from a human donor who donated a stem cell graft to a child with combined immunodeficiency. The V and J genes are TRBV11-2 and TRBJ2-7; tentatively, D is TRBD2 (6 bases). The CDR3 region is CASSHGTYEQYF. CDR3 nucleotides: TGTGCCAGCAGCCACGGGACTTACGAGCAGTACTTC.